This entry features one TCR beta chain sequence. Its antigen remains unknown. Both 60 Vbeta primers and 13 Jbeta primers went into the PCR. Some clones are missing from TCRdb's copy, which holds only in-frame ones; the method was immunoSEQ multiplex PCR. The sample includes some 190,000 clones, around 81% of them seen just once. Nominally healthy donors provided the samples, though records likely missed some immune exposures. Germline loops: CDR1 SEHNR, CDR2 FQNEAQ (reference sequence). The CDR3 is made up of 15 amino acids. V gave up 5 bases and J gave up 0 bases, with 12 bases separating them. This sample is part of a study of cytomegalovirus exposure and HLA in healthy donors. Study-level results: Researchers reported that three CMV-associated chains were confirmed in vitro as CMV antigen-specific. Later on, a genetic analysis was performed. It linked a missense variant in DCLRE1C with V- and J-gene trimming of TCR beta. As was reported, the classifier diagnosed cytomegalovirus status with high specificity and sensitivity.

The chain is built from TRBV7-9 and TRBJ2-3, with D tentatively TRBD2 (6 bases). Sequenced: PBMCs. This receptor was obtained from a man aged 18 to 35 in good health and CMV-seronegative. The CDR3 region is CASSQRGTSTDTQYF. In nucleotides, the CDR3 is TGTGCCAGCAGCCAACGCGGGACTAGCACAGATACGCAGTATTTT.